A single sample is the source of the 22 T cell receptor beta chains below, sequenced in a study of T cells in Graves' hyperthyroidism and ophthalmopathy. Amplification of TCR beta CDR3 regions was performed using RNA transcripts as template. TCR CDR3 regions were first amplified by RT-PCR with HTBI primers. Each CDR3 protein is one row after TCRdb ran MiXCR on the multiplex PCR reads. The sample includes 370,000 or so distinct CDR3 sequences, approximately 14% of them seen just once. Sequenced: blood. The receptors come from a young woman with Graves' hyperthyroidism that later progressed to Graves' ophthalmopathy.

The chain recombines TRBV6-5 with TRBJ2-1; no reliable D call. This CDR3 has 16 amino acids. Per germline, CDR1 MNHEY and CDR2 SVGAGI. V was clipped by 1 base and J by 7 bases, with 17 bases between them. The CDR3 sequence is CASSYYPSGGVNEQFF. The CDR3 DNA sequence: TGTGCCAGCAGTTACTACCCCTCCGGTGGGGTGAATGAGCAGTTCTTC.

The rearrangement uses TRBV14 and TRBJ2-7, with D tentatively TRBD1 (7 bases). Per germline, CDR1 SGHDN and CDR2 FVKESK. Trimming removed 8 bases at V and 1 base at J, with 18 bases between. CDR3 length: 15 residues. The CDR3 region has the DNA TGTGCCAGCGGGAAGGCGGGGACAGATTCCTACGAGCAGTACTTC. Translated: CASGKAGTDSYEQYF.

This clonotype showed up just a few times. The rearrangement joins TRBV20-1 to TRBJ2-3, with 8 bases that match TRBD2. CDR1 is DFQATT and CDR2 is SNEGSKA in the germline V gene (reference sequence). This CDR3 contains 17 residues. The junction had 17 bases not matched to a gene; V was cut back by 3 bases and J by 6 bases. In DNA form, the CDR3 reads TGCAGTGCTAGCCCCGCGGTCTCAGCGGGAGACGCCGATACGCAGTATTTT. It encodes CSASPAVSAGDADTQYF.

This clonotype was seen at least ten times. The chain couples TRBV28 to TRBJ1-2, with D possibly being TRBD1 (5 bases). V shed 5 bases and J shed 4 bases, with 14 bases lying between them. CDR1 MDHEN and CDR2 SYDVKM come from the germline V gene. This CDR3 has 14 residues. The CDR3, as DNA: TGTGCCAGCAGTGGGGCAGGGTTGTCCTATGGCTACACCTTC. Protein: CASSGAGLSYGYTF.

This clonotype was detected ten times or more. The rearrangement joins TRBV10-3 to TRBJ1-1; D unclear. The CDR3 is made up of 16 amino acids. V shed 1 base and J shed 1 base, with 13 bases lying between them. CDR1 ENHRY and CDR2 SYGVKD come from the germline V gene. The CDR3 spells CAISEYWWGQNTEAFF. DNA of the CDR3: TGTGCCATCAGTGAGTATTGGTGGGGTCAGAACACTGAAGCTTTCTTT.

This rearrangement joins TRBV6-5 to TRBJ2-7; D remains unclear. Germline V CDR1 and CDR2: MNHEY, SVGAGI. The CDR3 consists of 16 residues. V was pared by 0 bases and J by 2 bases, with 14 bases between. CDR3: CASSYSQVRHPYEQYF. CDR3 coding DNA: TGTGCCAGCAGTTACTCCCAGGTGCGGCACCCCTACGAGCAGTACTTC.

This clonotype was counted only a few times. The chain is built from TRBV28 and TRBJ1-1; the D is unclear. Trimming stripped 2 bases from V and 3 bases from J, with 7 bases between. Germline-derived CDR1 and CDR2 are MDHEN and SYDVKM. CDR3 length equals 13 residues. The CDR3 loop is CASSLGMDTEAFF. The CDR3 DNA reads TGTGCCAGCAGTTTAGGGATGGACACTGAAGCTTTCTTT.

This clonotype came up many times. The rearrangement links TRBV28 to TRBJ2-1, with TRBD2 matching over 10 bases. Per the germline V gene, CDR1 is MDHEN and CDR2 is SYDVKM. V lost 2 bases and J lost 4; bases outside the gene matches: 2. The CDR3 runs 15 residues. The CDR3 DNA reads TGTGCCAGCAGTTTACTAGCGGGGGTATACAATGAGCAGTTCTTC. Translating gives CASSLLAGVYNEQFF.

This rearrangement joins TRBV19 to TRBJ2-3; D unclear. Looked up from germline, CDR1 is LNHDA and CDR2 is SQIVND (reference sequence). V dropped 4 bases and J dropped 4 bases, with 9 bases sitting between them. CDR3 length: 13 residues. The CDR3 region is CASSRGRSDTQYF. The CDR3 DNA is TGTGCCAGTAGTAGAGGACGGTCAGATACGCAGTATTTT.

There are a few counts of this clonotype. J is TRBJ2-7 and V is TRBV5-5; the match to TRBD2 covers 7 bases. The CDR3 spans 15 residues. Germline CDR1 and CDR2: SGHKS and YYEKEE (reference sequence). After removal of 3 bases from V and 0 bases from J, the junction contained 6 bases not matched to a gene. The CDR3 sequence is CASSSLATPSYEQYF. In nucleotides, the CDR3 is TGTGCCAGCAGCTCACTAGCGACCCCCTCCTACGAGCAGTACTTC.

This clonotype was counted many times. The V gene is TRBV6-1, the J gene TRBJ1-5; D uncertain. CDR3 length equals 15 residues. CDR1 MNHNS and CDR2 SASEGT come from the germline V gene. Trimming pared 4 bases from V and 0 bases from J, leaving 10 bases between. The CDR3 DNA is TGTGCCAGCAGTGTCGTCACCAATAGCAATCAGCCCCAGCATTTT. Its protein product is CASSVVTNSNQPQHF.

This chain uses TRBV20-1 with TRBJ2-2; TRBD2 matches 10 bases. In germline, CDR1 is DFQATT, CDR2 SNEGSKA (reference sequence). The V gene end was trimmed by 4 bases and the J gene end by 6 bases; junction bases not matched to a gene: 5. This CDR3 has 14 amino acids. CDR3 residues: CSAKGLAGAGELFF. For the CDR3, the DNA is TGCAGTGCTAAAGGGCTAGCGGGGGCCGGGGAGCTGTTTTTT.

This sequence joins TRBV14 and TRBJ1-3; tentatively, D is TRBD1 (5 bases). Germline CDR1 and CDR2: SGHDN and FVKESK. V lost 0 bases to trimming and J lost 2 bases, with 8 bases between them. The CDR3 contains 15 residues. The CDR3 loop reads CASSQERGTGNTIYF. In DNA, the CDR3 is TGTGCCAGCAGCCAAGAACGGGGGACTGGAAACACCATATATTTT.

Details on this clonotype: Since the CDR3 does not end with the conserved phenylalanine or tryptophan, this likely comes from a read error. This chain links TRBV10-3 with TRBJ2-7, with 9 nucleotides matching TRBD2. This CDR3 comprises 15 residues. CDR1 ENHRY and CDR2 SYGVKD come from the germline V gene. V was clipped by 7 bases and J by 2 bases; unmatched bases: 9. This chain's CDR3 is CAITERLAGTYEQYL. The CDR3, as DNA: TGTGCCATCACAGAAAGGCTAGCGGGAACCTACGAGCAGTACCTC.

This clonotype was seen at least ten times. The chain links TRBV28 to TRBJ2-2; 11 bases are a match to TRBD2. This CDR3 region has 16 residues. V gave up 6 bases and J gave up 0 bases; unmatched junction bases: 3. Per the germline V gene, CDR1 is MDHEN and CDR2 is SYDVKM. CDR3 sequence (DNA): TGTGCCAGCAGACGGACTAGCGGGTCGAACACCGGGGAGCTGTTTTTT. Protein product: CASRRTSGSNTGELFF.

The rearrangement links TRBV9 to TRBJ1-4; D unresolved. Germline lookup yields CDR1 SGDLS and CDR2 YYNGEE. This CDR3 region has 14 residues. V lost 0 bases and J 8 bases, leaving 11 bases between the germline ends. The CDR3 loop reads CASSVGTIGEKLFF. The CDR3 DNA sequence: TGTGCCAGCAGCGTAGGGACGATAGGAGAAAAACTGTTTTTT.

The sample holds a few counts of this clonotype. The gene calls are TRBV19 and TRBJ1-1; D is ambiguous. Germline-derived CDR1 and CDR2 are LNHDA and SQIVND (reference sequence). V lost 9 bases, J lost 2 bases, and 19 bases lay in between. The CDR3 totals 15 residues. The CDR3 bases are TGTGCCAGCACCAAAGCTTCCCGACTTAACACTGAAGCTTTCTTT. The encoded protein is CASTKASRLNTEAFF.

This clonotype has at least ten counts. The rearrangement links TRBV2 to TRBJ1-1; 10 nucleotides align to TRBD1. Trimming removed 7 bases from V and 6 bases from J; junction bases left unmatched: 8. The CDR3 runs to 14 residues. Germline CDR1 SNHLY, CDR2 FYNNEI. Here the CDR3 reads CASNSDRGWAEAFF. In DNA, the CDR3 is TGTGCCAGCAATTCGGACAGGGGGTGGGCTGAAGCTTTCTTT.

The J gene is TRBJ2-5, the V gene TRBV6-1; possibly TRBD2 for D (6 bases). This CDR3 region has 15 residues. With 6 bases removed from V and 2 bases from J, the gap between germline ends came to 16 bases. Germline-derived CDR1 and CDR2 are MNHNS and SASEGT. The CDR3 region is CASSSPGLQQETQYF. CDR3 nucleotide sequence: TGTGCCAGCAGCTCCCCGGGACTGCAACAAGAGACCCAGTACTTC.

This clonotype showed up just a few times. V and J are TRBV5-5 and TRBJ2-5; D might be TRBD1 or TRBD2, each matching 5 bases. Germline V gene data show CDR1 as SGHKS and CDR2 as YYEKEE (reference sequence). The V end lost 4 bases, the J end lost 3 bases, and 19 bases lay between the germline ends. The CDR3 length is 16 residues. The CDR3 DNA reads TGTGCCAGCAGCGTAGCTGCCGGGACGCAGGAAGAGACCCAGTACTTC. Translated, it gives CASSVAAGTQEETQYF.

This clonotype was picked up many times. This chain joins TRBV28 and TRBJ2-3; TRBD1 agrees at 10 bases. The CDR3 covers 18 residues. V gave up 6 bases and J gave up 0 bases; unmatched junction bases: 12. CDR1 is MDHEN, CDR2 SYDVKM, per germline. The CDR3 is CASSQSGRDRGSTDTQYF. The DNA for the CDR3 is TGTGCCAGCAGCCAATCCGGGCGGGACAGGGGTAGCACAGATACGCAGTATTTT.

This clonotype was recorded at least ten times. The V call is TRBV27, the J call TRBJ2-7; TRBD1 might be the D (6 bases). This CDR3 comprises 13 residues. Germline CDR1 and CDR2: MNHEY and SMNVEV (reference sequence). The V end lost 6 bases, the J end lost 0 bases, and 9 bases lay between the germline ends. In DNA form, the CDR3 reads TGTGCCAGCAGGGTACAGGGCTCCTACGAGCAGTACTTC. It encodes CASRVQGSYEQYF.